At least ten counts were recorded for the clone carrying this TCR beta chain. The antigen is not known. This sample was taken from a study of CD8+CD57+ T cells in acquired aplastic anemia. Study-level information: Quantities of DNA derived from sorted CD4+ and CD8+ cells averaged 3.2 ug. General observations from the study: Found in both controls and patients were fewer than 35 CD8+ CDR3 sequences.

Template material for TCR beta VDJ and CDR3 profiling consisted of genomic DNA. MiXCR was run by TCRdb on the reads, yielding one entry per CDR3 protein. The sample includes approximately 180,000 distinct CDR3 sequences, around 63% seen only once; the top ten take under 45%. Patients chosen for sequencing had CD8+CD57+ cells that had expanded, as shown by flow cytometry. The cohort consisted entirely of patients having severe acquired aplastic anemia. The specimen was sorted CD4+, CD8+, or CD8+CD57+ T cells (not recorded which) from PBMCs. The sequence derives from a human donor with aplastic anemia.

CDR3 bases: TGTGCCAGCAGTCGTGTAGGGAACTATGGCTACACCTTC. It encodes CASSRVGNYGYTF. The rearrangement links TRBV6-5 to TRBJ1-2; unclear D gene. Germline V gene data show CDR1 as MNHEY and CDR2 as SVGAGI. CDR3 length: 13 residues. The V end lost 5 bases, the J end lost 2 bases, and 9 bases lay between the germline ends.